The clone carrying this T cell receptor beta chain showed up many times. The sample comes from a study of T cells in Graves' hyperthyroidism and ophthalmopathy. Losses at the gene ends were 5 bases for V and 3 bases for J; bases not matched to a gene: 5. The CDR3 is 16 amino acids. The germline CDR1 and CDR2 sequences are SGHAT and FQNNGV. TCR beta CDR3 region amplification was performed from RNA transcripts. The HTBI primer set was used in a first-round RT-PCR of the TCR CDR3. A single record per CDR3 protein comes from TCRdb applying MiXCR to the multiplex PCR reads. The sample carries about 740,000 distinct CDR3 sequences, about 15% recorded once. The hyperthyroidism patients had all been newly diagnosed, and their disease duration was under 2 months. Their ages ranged from 18 to 65 years.

The sequence was obtained from a woman aged 18-29 years with Graves' hyperthyroidism. The chain joins TRBV11-2 to TRBJ2-5; 14 nucleotides line up with TRBD2. The sample was blood. Here the CDR3 reads CASSLRLAGGEETQYF. In DNA, the CDR3 is TGTGCCAGCAGCCTCAGACTAGCGGGAGGGGAAGAGACCCAGTACTTC.